Following are 25 T cell receptor beta chains from one sample sequenced in a study of STAT3 mutations in large granular lymphocyte leukemia (dated by TCRdb to 2018 to 2020). On the study overall, not on this receptor specifically: Every T-LGLL patient showed at least one immunodominant TCRbeta clonotype, and about half showed multiple immunodominant subclonotypes.

Receptors were amplified or captured by the immunoSEQ multiplex PCR assay. What TCRdb holds here is the immuneACCESS table cut down to in-frame rearrangements. Part of the clones is not present; checked against another copy, under half of the missing clones reflect an unresolved V gene, and the others are unexplained. Counted in this sample were several thousand clones; approximately 57% of them appeared once. The ten largest clones add up to roughly three quarters of the sample. Antigens of these TCRs are unknown. Sequencing input: peripheral blood mononuclear cells. These TCRs come from a boy aged 5 to 17 with T-cell large granular lymphocyte leukemia. Some clones in this sample may be carry-over from other donors' samples. The age is the age at diagnosis.

V and J are TRBV13 and TRBJ2-3; no firm D call. Germline V CDR1 and CDR2: PRHDT, FYEKMQ (reference sequence). The length of the CDR3 is 13 residues. V lost 5 bases and J 4 bases, leaving 10 bases between the germline ends. CDR3 sequence (DNA): TGTGCCAGCAGCCCCCGAGAGGCAGATACGCAGTATTTT. The encoded protein is CASSPREADTQYF.

In its sample, this clone ranks as medium-sized. The chain recombines TRBV6-5 with TRBJ2-7; TRBD1 matches 7 bases. Germline lookup yields CDR1 MNHEY and CDR2 SVGAGI. The CDR3 has 15 amino acids. With 0 bases clipped from V and 1 base from J, the junction kept 3 bases outside the gene matches. CDR3 in DNA: TGTGCCAGCAGTTACTCGGGGGACAGTTCCTACGAGCAGTACTTC. Translating it yields CASSYSGDSSYEQYF.

This chain joins TRBV5-6 and TRBJ2-3; TRBD2 matches 8 bases. J gave up 3 bases and V 8 bases, and 8 bases lay outside the gene matches. This CDR3 has 14 amino acids. Germline CDR1 SGHDT, CDR2 YYEEEE. The CDR3 nucleotides read TGTGCCAGTCATAGCGGGACGGATACAGATACGCAGTATTTT. It translates to CASHSGTDTDTQYF.

This clone turned up a few times. J is TRBJ2-7 and V is TRBV11-2; tentatively, D is TRBD1 (7 bases). The CDR3 consists of 15 residues. V was clipped by 4 bases and J by 4 bases, with 17 bases between them. Germline CDR1 and CDR2: SGHAT and FQNNGV. The CDR3 DNA follows: TGTGCCAGCAGCTCCATTGGGGCAGGGGGGTACGAGCAGTACTTC. Translating gives CASSSIGAGGYEQYF.

The sample holds one count of this clone. The chain employs TRBV30 and TRBJ1-3, with D maybe TRBD1 (6 bases). Germline values: CDR1 GTSNPN, CDR2 SVGIG (reference sequence). V was pared by 8 bases and J by 0 bases, with 8 bases between. This CDR3 is 12 amino acids long. CDR3: CALQGSGNTIYF. CDR3 coding DNA: TGTGCCCTACAGGGCTCTGGAAACACCATATATTTT.

This clone has a handful of counts. V and J are TRBV5-6 and TRBJ2-7; D possibly corresponds to TRBD2 (6 bases). This CDR3 spans 15 amino acids. In germline, CDR1 is SGHDT, CDR2 YYEEEE. V lost 2 bases and J 4 bases, leaving 16 bases between the germline ends. CDR3 region: CASSLGTDGLYEQYF. DNA of the CDR3: TGTGCCAGCAGCTTAGGAACAGACGGACTATACGAGCAGTACTTC.

This clone has more than one count but fewer than ten. The CDR3 loop reads CASSTSHLWGGYTF. The DNA for the CDR3 is TGTGCCAGCAGCACATCGCACTTATGGGGTGGCTACACCTTC. The V call is TRBV7-9, the J call TRBJ1-2; no clear D. Germline-derived CDR1 and CDR2 are SEHNR and FQNEAQ (reference sequence). The CDR3 contains 14 residues. With 5 bases removed from V and 7 bases from J, the gap between germline ends came to 17 bases.

J is TRBJ2-1 and V is TRBV5-1; no firm D call. Germline lookup yields CDR1 SGHRS and CDR2 YFSETQ. The CDR3 totals 15 residues. V lost 4 bases and J lost 4, with 15 bases in between. For the CDR3, the DNA is TGCGCCAGCAGCACTGAAGGTCACGGGTACAATGAGCAGTTCTTC. It yields the protein CASSTEGHGYNEQFF.

This chain joins TRBV7-8 and TRBJ2-7, with D possibly TRBD1 on 6 matching bases. From germline, CDR1 is SGHVS and CDR2 FQNEAQ. CDR3 length: 14 amino acids. The V end was cut by 4 bases, the J end by 6 bases, with 16 bases between. The CDR3 DNA follows: TGTGCCAGCAGCTCAGTGGCAGGGGATTTCGAGCAGTACTTC. It encodes CASSSVAGDFEQYF.

The V and J genes are TRBV5-6 and TRBJ2-1; no definite D call. Germline CDR1 and CDR2: SGHDT and YYEEEE. This CDR3 is built from 15 residues. V was pared by 0 bases and J by 4 bases, with 11 bases between. CDR3 amino acids: CASSLVSREYNEQFF. DNA for the CDR3: TGTGCCAGCAGCTTGGTAAGCAGAGAGTACAATGAGCAGTTCTTC.

The J gene is TRBJ1-5, the V gene TRBV30; the match to TRBD1 covers 8 bases. In germline, CDR1 is GTSNPN, CDR2 SVGIG (reference sequence). With V trimmed by 2 bases and J by 9 bases, 9 bases remained unmatched. The length of the CDR3 is 14 residues. DNA of the CDR3: TGTGCCTGGAGTCCCGGACAGGGAAAGTTGCCCCAGCATTTT. This translates into CAWSPGQGKLPQHF.

In its sample, this clone was seen a few times. The chain carries TRBV5-1 and TRBJ2-5; 9 positions agree with TRBD2. The germline V gene encodes CDR1 SGHRS and CDR2 YFSETQ. V was pared by 1 base and J by 2 bases, with 6 bases of the junction left unmatched. CDR3 length: 16 residues. The CDR3, as DNA: TGCGCCAGCAGCTTGATGGGCGGGGGGGTGCAAGAGACCCAGTACTTC. It is translated as CASSLMGGGVQETQYF. Using reference TRBV5-1 and TRBJ2-5 for the parts outside the CDR3, the full variable domain is KAGVTQTPRYLIKTRGQQVTLSCSPISGHRSVSWYQQTPGQGLQFLFEYFSETQRNKGNFPGRFSGRQFSNSRSEMNVSTLELGDSALYLCASSLMGGGVQETQYFGPGTRLLVL.

J is TRBJ2-7 and V is TRBV7-9, with D possibly being TRBD2 (6 bases). The CDR3 totals 13 residues. From germline, CDR1 is SEHNR and CDR2 FQNEAQ (reference sequence). V dropped 1 base and J dropped 6 bases, with 10 bases sitting between them. CDR3 nucleotides: TGTGCCAGCAGCTTAGTCGGAGGGTCCGAGCAGTACTTC. Encoded protein: CASSLVGGSEQYF.

This sequence joins TRBV6-6 and TRBJ2-7; D gene unclear. Trimming shortened V by 3 bases and J by 5 bases, and 14 bases separated the two germline ends. CDR1 is MNHNY, CDR2 SVGAGI, per germline (reference sequence). The CDR3 runs 14 residues. The CDR3 loop reads CASSYVRSFDEQYF. CDR3 DNA: TGTGCCAGCAGTTATGTGCGGAGTTTCGACGAGCAGTACTTC.

This clone has only a few counts. The chain recombines TRBV13 with TRBJ1-2, with 7 positions matching TRBD1. Losses at the gene ends were 5 bases for V and 8 bases for J; bases not matched to a gene: 8. Germline V CDR1 and CDR2: PRHDT, FYEKMQ (reference sequence). The CDR3 contains 13 residues. CDR3 amino acids: CASSTGQAVGYTF. The CDR3 bases are TGTGCCAGCAGCACAGGACAGGCTGTGGGCTACACCTTC.

This chain links TRBV29-1 with TRBJ1-1; possibly TRBD1 for D (5 bases). Germline V lookup: CDR1 SQVTM, CDR2 ANQGSEA. V lost 7 bases to trimming and J lost 4 bases, with 16 bases between them. The CDR3 has 13 amino acids. The CDR3 nucleotides read TGCAGCGCCGAAGGACAAAGGCCCACTGAAGCTTTCTTT. This sequence encodes CSAEGQRPTEAFF. The full variable domain, in which reference TRBV29-1 and TRBJ1-1 provide the parts outside the CDR3, is SAVISQKPSRDICQRGTSLTIQCQVDSQVTMMFWYRQQPGQSLTLIATANQGSEATYESGFVIDKFPISRPNLTFSTLTVSNMSPEDSSIYLCSAEGQRPTEAFFGQGTRLTVV.

This clone was observed a few times. CDR3 residues: CASSEAKGYTF. In DNA, the CDR3 is TGTGCCAGCAGTGAGGCAAAAGGCTACACCTTC. The J gene is TRBJ1-2, the V gene TRBV2; no reliable D call. The CDR3 length is 11 residues. V was trimmed by 3 bases and J by 8 bases, leaving 7 bases between them. CDR1 and CDR2 (germline): SNHLY, FYNNEI.

The gene calls are TRBV9 and TRBJ2-5; 8 bases are shared with TRBD2. CDR3 length: 16 residues. V lost 6 bases, J lost 5 bases, and 15 bases stayed unmatched. Germline CDR1 SGDLS, CDR2 YYNGEE. The CDR3 loop reads CASNIHHRGGPETQYF. In DNA, the CDR3 is TGTGCCAGCAACATCCACCACCGGGGGGGCCCGGAGACCCAGTACTTC.

V and J are TRBV7-9 and TRBJ2-7, with 8 bases that match TRBD1. Trimming removed 4 bases from V and 6 bases from J; junction bases left unmatched: 11. The germline gives CDR1 SEHNR, CDR2 FQNEAQ (reference sequence). This CDR3 spans 15 amino acids. The CDR3 reads CASSSSTGAFAEQYF. CDR3 in DNA: TGTGCCAGCAGCTCTTCGACAGGGGCGTTCGCCGAGCAGTACTTC.

V is TRBV6-1 and J is TRBJ2-7; tentative D call: TRBD1 (6 bases). The CDR3 covers 12 residues. Germline V CDR1 and CDR2: MNHNS, SASEGT. Trimming took off 6 bases at V and 3 bases at J, with 9 bases between the two ends. The CDR3 DNA sequence: TGTGCCAGCAGCAGGGGCCTCTACGAGCAGTACTTC. Translation: CASSRGLYEQYF.

In its sample, this clone was seen a few times. The rearrangement links TRBV6-6 to TRBJ1-6; D is ambiguous. Trimming removed 2 bases at V and 8 bases at J, with 7 bases between. In germline, CDR1 is MNHNY, CDR2 SVGAGI (reference sequence). The CDR3 covers 13 residues. Here the CDR3 reads CASSYGVYSPLHF. Written as DNA, the CDR3 is TGTGCCAGCAGTTACGGGGTTTATTCACCCCTCCACTTT.

The rearrangement uses TRBV13 and TRBJ2-7; D is possibly TRBD2 (7 bases). The ends were cut back, 0 bases at V and 4 bases at J, with 10 bases in the middle. CDR1 and CDR2 from the germline V gene are PRHDT and FYEKMQ (reference sequence). This CDR3 has 14 residues. CDR3 sequence (DNA): TGTGCCAGCAGCTTAGGCCGGGGGGCATACGAGCAGTACTTC. Amino acids: CASSLGRGAYEQYF.

This clone was detected a few times. The CDR3 nucleotides are TGCGCCAGCAGCTTATCCGGGAGTGATTCACCCCTCCACTTT. Translated: CASSLSGSDSPLHF. The chain is built from TRBV5-1 and TRBJ1-6, with D unclear. With 2 bases removed from V and 8 bases from J, the gap between germline ends came to 11 bases. CDR3 length: 14 residues. Germline V gives CDR1 SGHRS, CDR2 YFSETQ.

The gene calls are TRBV12-5 and TRBJ1-5, with 7 bases aligning to TRBD1. Trimming at V came to 5 bases and at J to 0 bases, leaving 4 bases not matched to a gene. CDR1 and CDR2 from the germline V gene are LGHNT and FRNRAP. This CDR3 contains 15 residues. CDR3 residues: CASGRDRLSNQPQHF. The CDR3 bases are TGTGCTAGTGGTAGGGACAGACTTAGCAATCAGCCCCAGCATTTT.

This chain joins TRBV4-2 and TRBJ1-2, with D unresolved. V lost 1 base and J 2 bases, leaving 14 bases between the germline ends. This CDR3 region has 16 residues. Germline assignment: CDR1 LGHNA and CDR2 YNFKEQ. For the CDR3, the DNA is TGTGCCAGCAGCCAAGGGTCAAGTTCTAACAACTATGGCTACACCTTC. The encoded protein is CASSQGSSSNNYGYTF.